This entry lists 6 T cell receptor beta chains sequenced from one sample in a study of PD-1 blockade in classical Hodgkin lymphoma. Repertoires were generated with immunoSEQ multiplex PCR, while TCRdb's copy carries only in-frame clones and drops some. The table lists tens of thousands of clones, 89% of them singletons. Every patient experienced relapse after autologous stem cell transplantation, and brentuximab vedotin exposure varied. The source was peripheral blood mononuclear cells (PBMCs), collected before the second cycle of nivolumab. These receptors originate from a human donor with classical Hodgkin lymphoma.

The chain joins TRBV9 to TRBJ2-5, with D possibly being TRBD1 or TRBD2 (6 bases each). Germline V CDR1 and CDR2: SGDLS, YYNGEE. CDR3 length: 15 amino acids. The V and J ends lost 3 bases and 3 bases respectively, with 15 bases between them. CDR3 coding DNA: TGTGCCAGCAGCGCGGCGGGACACCCCAAAGAGACCCAGTACTTC. Its protein is CASSAAGHPKETQYF.

The V call is TRBV7-9, the J call TRBJ1-1, with D unresolved. V lost 2 bases, J lost 1 base, and 11 bases lay in between. The germline CDR1 and CDR2 sequences are SEHNR and FQNEAQ (reference sequence). The CDR3 sequence is 15 residues long. The CDR3 DNA reads TGTGCCAGCAGCTTACGTGCGGGGTCGAACACTGAAGCTTTCTTT. This translates into CASSLRAGSNTEAFF.

The V gene is TRBV28, the J gene TRBJ2-2; D ambiguous. The CDR3 is made up of 16 amino acids. Germline CDR1 reads MDHEN; CDR2 reads SYDVKM. With 4 bases removed from V and 3 bases from J, the gap between germline ends came to 15 bases. CDR3 coding DNA: TGTGCCAGCAGTTATAAGCTTTGGGTGGACACCGGGGAGCTGTTTTTT. Amino acids: CASSYKLWVDTGELFF.

V and J are TRBV6-5 and TRBJ1-1; tentatively, D is TRBD1 (5 bases). Trimming cost V 6 bases and J 11 bases, with 16 bases left between them. Per germline, CDR1 MNHEY and CDR2 SVGAGI. This CDR3 region has 12 residues. CDR3 nucleotide sequence: TGTGCCAGCAGCCCGGGCAGGGTGATTGCTTTCTTT. It specifies CASSPGRVIAFF.

The genes are TRBV10-3 and TRBJ2-7, with 11 bases identical to TRBD1. Germline lookup yields CDR1 ENHRY and CDR2 SYGVKD. The V and J ends lost 8 bases and 4 bases, in that order; junction bases with no gene match: 4. CDR3 length: 13 amino acids. Here the CDR3 reads CAISRDRGYEQYF. CDR3 DNA: TGTGCCATCTCACGGGACAGGGGGTACGAGCAGTACTTC.

The chain links TRBV18 to TRBJ2-2; D unresolved. Germline V lookup: CDR1 KGHSH, CDR2 LQKENI. This CDR3 has 13 amino acids. Between the trimmed V and J ends, which lost 5 bases and 5 bases, there was a span of 9 bases. For the CDR3, the DNA is TGTGCCAGCTCAGGGCTTGGGACCGGGGAGCTGTTTTTT. This translates into CASSGLGTGELFF.